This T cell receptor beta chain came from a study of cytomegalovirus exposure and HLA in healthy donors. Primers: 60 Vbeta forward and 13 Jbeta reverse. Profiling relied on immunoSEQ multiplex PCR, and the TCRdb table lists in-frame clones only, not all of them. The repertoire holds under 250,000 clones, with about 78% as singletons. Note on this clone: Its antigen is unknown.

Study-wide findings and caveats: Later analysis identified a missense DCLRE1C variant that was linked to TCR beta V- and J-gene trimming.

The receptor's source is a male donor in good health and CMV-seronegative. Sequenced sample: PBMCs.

The CDR3 sequence: CASSPQTALRNSPLHF. The CDR3 bases are TGTGCCAGCAGTCCCCAGACAGCCCTCCGGAATTCACCCCTCCACTTT. This chain links TRBV28 with TRBJ1-6; tentative D call: TRBD1 (5 bases). V shed 5 bases and J shed 7 bases, with 18 bases lying between them. Germline CDR1 is MDHEN and CDR2 is SYDVKM. This CDR3 spans 16 amino acids.